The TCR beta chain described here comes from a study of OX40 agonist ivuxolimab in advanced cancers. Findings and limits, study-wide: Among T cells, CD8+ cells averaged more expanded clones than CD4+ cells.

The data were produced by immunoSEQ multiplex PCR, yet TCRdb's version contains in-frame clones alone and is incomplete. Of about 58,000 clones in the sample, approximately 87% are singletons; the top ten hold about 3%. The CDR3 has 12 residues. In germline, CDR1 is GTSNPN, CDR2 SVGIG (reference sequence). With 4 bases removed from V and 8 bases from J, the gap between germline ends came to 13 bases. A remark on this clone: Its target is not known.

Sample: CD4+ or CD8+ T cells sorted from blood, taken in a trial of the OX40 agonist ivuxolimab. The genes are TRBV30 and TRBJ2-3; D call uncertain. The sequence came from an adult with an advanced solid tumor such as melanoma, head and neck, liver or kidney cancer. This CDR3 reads CAWMRLFGTQYF. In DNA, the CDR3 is TGTGCCTGGATGAGGCTTTTCGGTACGCAGTATTTT. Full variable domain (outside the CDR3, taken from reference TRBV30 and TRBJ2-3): SQTIHQWPATLVQPVGSPLSLECTVEGTSNPNLYWYRQAAGRGLQLLFYSVGIGQISSEVPQNLSASRPQDRQFILSSKKLLLSDSGFYLCAWMRLFGTQYFGPGTRLTVL.